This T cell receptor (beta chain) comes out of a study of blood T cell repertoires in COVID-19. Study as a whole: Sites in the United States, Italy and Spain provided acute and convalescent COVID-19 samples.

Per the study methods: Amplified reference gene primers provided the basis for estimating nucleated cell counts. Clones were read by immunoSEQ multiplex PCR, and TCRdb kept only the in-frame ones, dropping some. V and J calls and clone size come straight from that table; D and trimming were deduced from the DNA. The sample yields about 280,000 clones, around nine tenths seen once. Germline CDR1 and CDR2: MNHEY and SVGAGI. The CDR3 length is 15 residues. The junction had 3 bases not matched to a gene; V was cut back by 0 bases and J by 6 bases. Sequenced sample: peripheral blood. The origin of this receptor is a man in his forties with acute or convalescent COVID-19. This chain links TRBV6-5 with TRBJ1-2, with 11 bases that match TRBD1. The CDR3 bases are TGTGCCAGCAGTTACTCGGACAGGGGGCCCGATGGCTACACCTTC. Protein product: CASSYSDRGPDGYTF.